The 3 T cell receptor beta chains in this list originate from one sample, sequenced in a study of blood T cell repertoires in COVID-19. Profiling relied on immunoSEQ multiplex PCR, and the TCRdb table lists in-frame clones only, not all of them. Of tens of thousands of clones listed, 65% to 90% are singletons. Sequencing was done on a sample of peripheral blood. The receptors come from a man aged 55-75 years with acute or convalescent COVID-19.

The chain couples TRBV5-1 to TRBJ2-5; unclear D gene. V shed 0 bases and J shed 2 bases, with 8 bases lying between them. The CDR3 loop spans 14 amino acids. Germline CDR1 is SGHRS and CDR2 is YFSETQ. The DNA of the CDR3 is TGCGCCAGCAGCTTGGATGCCCGGCAAGAGACCCAGTACTTC. Translated, it gives CASSLDARQETQYF.

Only one count was recorded for this clone. The chain carries TRBV27 and TRBJ1-1, with D unclear. In germline, CDR1 is MNHEY, CDR2 SMNVEV (reference sequence). The V end was cut by 1 base, the J end by 4 bases, with 7 bases between. The CDR3 is 13 residues long. The CDR3 sequence is CASSLLSGTEAFF. The CDR3 DNA follows: TGTGCCAGCAGTTTATTGAGTGGCACTGAAGCTTTCTTT.

This clone has a single count. The rearrangement links TRBV19 to TRBJ2-2; 10 bases are shared with TRBD2. J gave up 7 bases and V 7 bases, and 6 bases lay outside the gene matches. This CDR3 has 14 residues. The V gene's germline CDR1 is LNHDA and CDR2 SQIVND (reference sequence). The CDR3 spells CASMSGGACGELFF. For the CDR3, the DNA is TGTGCCAGTATGAGCGGGGGGGCGTGCGGGGAGCTGTTTTTT.